The present entry profiles one T cell receptor (beta chain) with its context. This clonotype was picked up many times. Its specific antigen is unknown. Nothing much larger sits one base from this clone, and base qualities are not available. This entry is derived from a study of T-cell reconstitution after alpha-beta-depleted transplantation in children (dated by TCRdb to about 2016). Looking at the study overall: T-cell immune reconstitution after TCRalphabeta/CD19-depleted allogeneic hematopoietic cell transplantation in children was quantitatively tracked in the study by means of TCR repertoire profiling.

The library was prepared using PCR. Reads for this sample came from an Illumina HiSeq 2500. TCR library preparation used molecular barcoding, with unique molecular identifiers applied to normalize quantification of the TCRbeta repertoire. The raw public reads went through TCRdb reprocessing: fastp at Q25, MiXCR clone calling, in-frame beta chains kept. Duplicate CDR3 protein sequences are folded into a single record with the most common DNA and genes. This sample comprises roughly 30,000 distinct CDR3 sequences, approximately 6.5% of them detected only once. The ten top clones hold 25% to 30% of the sample. General conclusions and limits of the study: Over subsequent months, a decline in hyperexpanded clone frequencies was noted, and after one year, T-cell counts and TCRbeta diversity were mostly ascribed to newly produced T cells. The apparently early recovery of alphabetaT-cell counts about two months after transplant reportedly depended on only several hundred rapidly expanded clones that came from non-depleted graft cells. In some patients, the high TCRbeta diversity seen at day 60 was put down to recipient T cells and intrathymic progenitors that had survived conditioning.

The CDR3 spans 14 residues, from the cysteine through the phenylalanine. Left in the record is the CDR3 DNA by itself, 42 bases read in frame from the first base. V loses 2 bases, J loses 7 bases, and the germline ends lie 12 bases apart. The germline V gene supplies CDR1 MNHEY and CDR2 SVGAGI. Sample time point, as interpreted from the label and publication: day 60 (about 2 months) after transplantation. In light of the paper, this sample's treatment or condition label describes: allogeneic hematopoietic cell transplantation with graft depleted of TCRalphabeta T cells and CD19 B cells. The children who served as transplant recipients had been given grafts of TCRalphabeta/CD19-depleted allogeneic hematopoietic cells.

Source: peripheral blood, taken 60 days after TCRalphabeta/CD19-depleted stem cell transplant. The rearrangement combines TRBV6-5 with TRBJ1-5, and possibly TRBD1, on 5 matching bases. This receptor was identified in a child less than two years old who had a stem cell transplant for acute myeloid leukemia, so the T cells may come from the graft donor. The nucleotide sequence reads as follows: TGTGCCAGCAGTTACGGGGCAGAGGACCAGCCCCAGCATTTT. This sequence encodes CASSYGAEDQPQHF.